Sequencing of this T cell receptor (beta chain) was carried out in a study of shared clonotypes between healthy human individuals. Study-level background: The donors, a couple of women and a few men, were aged 18 to 49. Findings of the study overall: An anticipated effect of sequencing depth on clonotype sharing among donors was recognized.

With respect to this clone: The antigen remains unidentified.

Positively selected for CCR7, the CD45RO-negative cells used as naive CD8 cells excluded terminally differentiated effector memory CD45RA+ cells. The ends were cut back, 2 bases at V and 5 bases at J, with 21 bases in the middle. The germline V gene has CDR1 MDHEN and CDR2 SYDVKM. The CDR3 runs to 17 residues. The material for each subset, its genomic DNA, was split evenly across several immunoSEQ plates. Per the original methods: Junction-only immunoSEQ sequences carried no quality scores, so filtering differed. The repertoire was sequenced with immunoSEQ multiplex PCR; TCRdb's copy has only in-frame clones and lacks some. V, J and clone size were drawn from that table, and D and trimming were deduced from the DNA. The sample has approximately 600,000 clones, approximately 95% seen once; the top ten hold approximately 0.12%.

Sequenced: naive CD8+ T cells sorted from blood. The sequence was obtained from a woman in her 30s in good health. The rearrangement joins TRBV28 to TRBJ2-5; unclear D gene. The DNA for the CDR3 is TGTGCCAGCAGTTTACTCCTACATCCTACCACAACCGAGACCCAGTACTTC. Its translation: CASSLLLHPTTTETQYF.